Each of the 25 T cell receptor beta chains below was sequenced from the same sample in a study of blood T cell repertoires in COVID-19. Assay: immunoSEQ multiplex PCR; the TCRdb copy retains only in-frame clones and omits some. The sample holds under 200,000 clones, around 80% seen once. The source material was peripheral blood. The receptors were sampled from a man in his sixties with acute or convalescent COVID-19.

The chain combines TRBV4-1 with TRBJ1-2; D is ambiguous. In germline, CDR1 is MGHRA, CDR2 YSYEKL. The CDR3 is 14 residues long. Trimming left V 7 bases short and J 4 bases short, with 16 bases between. DNA of the CDR3: TGCGCCAGCAACAAACGGGTAAACGGCTATGGCTACACCTTC. Translated: CASNKRVNGYGYTF.

The chain couples TRBV25-1 to TRBJ1-2; D is ambiguous. Germline CDR1 reads MGHDK; CDR2 reads SYGVNS. Trimming shortened V by 4 bases and J by 6 bases, and 15 bases separated the two germline ends. This CDR3 is 14 amino acids long. CDR3 residues: CASSGDTSLDGYTF. The CDR3 region has the DNA TGTGCCAGCAGTGGCGACACCTCCCTCGATGGCTACACCTTC.

The rearrangement joins TRBV18 to TRBJ2-3; 12 bases map to TRBD1. This CDR3 contains 16 residues. CDR1 KGHSH and CDR2 LQKENI come from the germline V gene. With 2 bases clipped from V and 5 bases from J, the junction kept 5 bases outside the gene matches. As DNA, the CDR3 is TGTGCCAGCTCACCAGGGACAGGGGGCGCAAAAGATACGCAGTATTTT. It yields the protein CASSPGTGGAKDTQYF.

The chain carries TRBV9 and TRBJ2-6; D is undetermined. CDR1 SGDLS and CDR2 YYNGEE come from the germline V gene. The V end lost 0 bases, the J end lost 4 bases, and 5 bases lay between the germline ends. The CDR3 covers 14 residues. For the CDR3, the DNA is TGTGCCAGCAGCGTAGGGGCCGGGGCCAACGTCCTGACTTTC. This encodes CASSVGAGANVLTF. The full variable domain, rest sourced from reference TRBV9 and TRBJ2-6, is DSGVTQTPKHLITATGQRVTLRCSPRSGDLSVYWYQQSLDQGLQFLIQYYNGEERAKGNILERFSAQQFPDLHSELNLSSLELGDSALYFCASSVGAGANVLTFGAGSRLTVL.

The genes are TRBV27 and TRBJ2-5, with TRBD2 identical over 12 bases. Germline assignment: CDR1 MNHEY and CDR2 SMNVEV (reference sequence). V shed 6 bases, J shed 3 bases, and the junction held 5 bases outside the gene matches. The CDR3 has 15 amino acids. CDR3 nucleotides: TGTGCCAGCAGCCCCGGACTAGCGGGGAAAGAGACCCAGTACTTC. This gives the protein CASSPGLAGKETQYF.

This clone appeared a single time. The chain employs TRBV19 and TRBJ2-3, with D possibly being TRBD1 (5 bases). This CDR3 has 15 amino acids. V lost 1 base to trimming and J lost 5 bases, with 13 bases between them. Germline loops: CDR1 LNHDA, CDR2 SQIVND (reference sequence). CDR3 in DNA: TGTGCCAGTAGTATAGGGCCCCAGGGAAGAGATACGCAGTATTTT. It codes for CASSIGPQGRDTQYF.

This chain joins TRBV5-6 and TRBJ2-6; D remains ambiguous. The CDR3 length is 15 residues. V shed 2 bases and J shed 3 bases, with 9 bases lying between them. In germline, CDR1 is SGHDT, CDR2 YYEEEE. The CDR3, as DNA: TGTGCCAGCAGCTTCGACTCTTTTGGGGCCAACGTCCTGACTTTC. Protein product: CASSFDSFGANVLTF.

The rearrangement uses TRBV5-5 and TRBJ1-4, with a weak D call TRBD1 (5 bases). Per the germline V gene, CDR1 is SGHKS and CDR2 is YYEKEE (reference sequence). Between the trimmed V and J ends, which lost 0 bases and 3 bases, there was a span of 9 bases. This CDR3 region has 15 residues. The CDR3 DNA reads as TGTGCCAGCAGCTTGGATCCGGGGGCTAATGAAAAACTGTTTTTT. Translation gives CASSLDPGANEKLFF.

The genes are TRBV6-2 or TRBV6-3 and TRBJ1-1; 9 bases fit TRBD1. Trimming took 2 bases from V and 4 from J; bases not matched to a gene: 2. This CDR3 contains 14 residues. Germline loops: CDR1 MNHEY, CDR2 SVGEGT. CDR3 residues: CASSYGQGFTEAFF. CDR3 sequence (DNA): TGTGCCAGCAGTTACGGACAGGGGTTCACTGAAGCTTTCTTT.

The chain employs TRBV11-3 and TRBJ1-3, with a tentative D call TRBD1 (5 bases). CDR1 is SGHNT and CDR2 is YENEEA in the germline V gene. The CDR3 covers 16 residues. Deletions cut 3 bases from V and 1 base from J, with 13 bases between. The CDR3 nucleotides read TGTGCCAGCAGCTTGGGCAGGGAGGTATCTGGAAACACCATATATTTT. It specifies CASSLGREVSGNTIYF.

The rearrangement joins TRBV2 to TRBJ1-4; 8 bases match TRBD1. The V gene's germline CDR1 is SNHLY and CDR2 FYNNEI. J lost 8 bases, V lost 2 bases, and 7 bases had no gene match. This CDR3 has 15 residues. CDR3 sequence: CASSERTGWEEKLFF. Here the CDR3 DNA reads TGTGCCAGCAGTGAACGGACAGGGTGGGAGGAAAAACTGTTTTTT.

V is TRBV5-1 and J is TRBJ1-5; tentative D call: TRBD1 (6 bases). V dropped 0 bases and J dropped 5 bases, with 9 bases sitting between them. The germline V gene has CDR1 SGHRS and CDR2 YFSETQ. This CDR3 comprises 14 residues. The CDR3 sequence: CASSLEGGHQPQHF. As DNA, the CDR3 is TGCGCCAGCAGCTTGGAAGGGGGTCATCAGCCCCAGCATTTT.

The chain combines TRBV9 with TRBJ2-7; TRBD2 matches 7 bases. The CDR3 spans 14 residues. Germline CDR1 SGDLS, CDR2 YYNGEE. V gave up 3 bases and J gave up 0 bases; unmatched junction bases: 3. For the CDR3, the DNA is TGTGCCAGCAGCGCCGCTAGCGGCTCCTACGAGCAGTACTTC. Encoded protein: CASSAASGSYEQYF.

The rearrangement uses TRBV6-5 and TRBJ2-7, with a tentative D call TRBD2 (5 bases). This CDR3 is built from 16 residues. Germline loops: CDR1 MNHEY, CDR2 SVGAGI. Trimming took 0 bases from V and 0 from J, leaving 12 bases between them. The CDR3 DNA reads as TGTGCCAGCAGTTACTCGGAGGAAATCAGCTCCTACGAGCAGTACTTC. Translating gives CASSYSEEISSYEQYF.

The J gene is TRBJ1-2, the V gene TRBV27; TRBD1 agrees at 7 bases. Trimming took 5 bases from V and 6 from J; bases not matched to a gene: 12. This CDR3 spans 15 amino acids. Germline lookup yields CDR1 MNHEY and CDR2 SMNVEV (reference sequence). CDR3 sequence: CASSLGGRTVNGYTF. The CDR3, as DNA: TGTGCCAGCAGTCTAGGGGGCAGGACAGTTAATGGCTACACCTTC.

This clone occurred a few times. The rearrangement uses TRBV2 and TRBJ1-5; D may be TRBD1 (6 bases). From germline, CDR1 is SNHLY and CDR2 FYNNEI. Trimming removed 6 bases at V and 2 bases at J, with 14 bases between. The CDR3 is 15 amino acids. The CDR3 bases are TGTGCCAGCAGCCCCGACAGGTTTGGCAATCAGCCCCAGCATTTT. Residues: CASSPDRFGNQPQHF.

This clone was detected a few times. Here the CDR3 reads CASSQVPRPSYEQYF. The CDR3 nucleotides are TGTGCCAGCAGCCAAGTTCCCAGGCCTTCCTACGAGCAGTACTTC. V and J are TRBV3-1 (or the pseudogene TRBV3-2) and TRBJ2-7; no definite D call. Germline assignment: CDR1 LGHDT and CDR2 YNNKEL (reference sequence). Trimming pared 1 base from V and 1 base from J, leaving 11 bases between. The CDR3 runs to 15 residues.

This clone was observed a handful of times. The gene calls are TRBV27 and TRBJ2-5; D call uncertain. The V and J ends lost 9 bases and 2 bases respectively, with 10 bases between them. This CDR3 is built from 12 residues. Germline CDR1 MNHEY, CDR2 SMNVEV (reference sequence). CDR3 protein: CASSRGQETQYF. The DNA for the CDR3 is TGTGCCAGTAGTCGAGGACAAGAGACCCAGTACTTC.

V usage is TRBV7-3 and J usage is TRBJ2-1; TRBD2 matches 12 bases. V gave up 5 bases and J gave up 9 bases; unmatched junction bases: 5. The CDR3 has 14 residues. CDR1 and CDR2 (germline): SGHTA, FQGTGA. CDR3 amino acids: CASSLTSGGSEQFF. The CDR3 DNA sequence: TGTGCCAGCAGCCTGACTAGCGGGGGAAGTGAGCAGTTCTTC.

This chain links TRBV11-2 with TRBJ2-5; 16 bases are a match to TRBD2. With V trimmed by 4 bases and J by 2 bases, 10 bases remained unmatched. There are 19 residues in the CDR3. In germline, CDR1 is SGHAT, CDR2 FQNNGV. DNA of the CDR3: TGTGCCAGCAGCTACTCGACGGGACTAGCGGGGGGGCCGCAAGAGACCCAGTACTTC. Translating gives CASSYSTGLAGGPQETQYF. The full variable domain, its missing parts supplied by reference TRBV11-2 and TRBJ2-5, is EAGVAQSPRYKIIEKRQSVAFWCNPISGHATLYWYQQILGQGPKLLIQFQNNGVVDDSQLPKDRFSAERLKGVDSTLKIQPAKLEDSAVYLCASSYSTGLAGGPQETQYFGPGTRLLVL.

V is TRBV6-2 or TRBV6-3 and J is TRBJ1-2; tentatively, D is TRBD1 (5 bases). CDR3 length equals 15 residues. V was pared by 2 bases and J by 4 bases, with 14 bases between. Germline-derived CDR1 and CDR2 are MNHEY and SVGEGT. The CDR3 DNA reads TGTGCCAGCAGTTACCCAAGCCAGGGAATCTATGGCTACACCTTC. This translates into CASSYPSQGIYGYTF.

The chain links TRBV27 to TRBJ2-3, with D perhaps given as TRBD1 or TRBD2 (7 bases each). Germline CDR1 MNHEY, CDR2 SMNVEV (reference sequence). This CDR3 is 14 amino acids long. Trimming removed 10 bases from V and 1 base from J, with 15 bases in between. CDR3 in amino acids: CATRGRVGTDTQYF. For the CDR3, the DNA is TGTGCCACCAGGGGGAGGGTTGGCACAGATACGCAGTATTTT.

The V and J genes are TRBV6-2 or TRBV6-3 and TRBJ2-7; 8 bases are a match to TRBD1. Trimming at V came to 0 bases and at J to 3 bases, leaving 10 bases not matched to a gene. Germline V gene lookup returns CDR1 MNHEY and CDR2 SVGEGT. The CDR3 sequence is 17 residues long. In DNA form, the CDR3 reads TGTGCCAGCAGTTACTCGACCGGGACAGGTACCCGCTACGAGCAGTACTTC. Amino acid sequence: CASSYSTGTGTRYEQYF.

This chain connects TRBV7-6 to TRBJ2-3; possible D gene TRBD2, 6 bases. Per germline, CDR1 SGHVS and CDR2 FNYEAQ. CDR3 size: 15 residues. V lost 4 bases and J lost 6, with 17 bases in between. In DNA, the CDR3 is TGTGCCAGCAGCTGGGGGACTGGTTCGCAGGATACGCAGTATTTT. Its translation: CASSWGTGSQDTQYF.

This clone has just a few counts. The chain links TRBV5-1 to TRBJ2-1; 12 bases are shared with TRBD2. CDR3 length: 16 residues. The V gene end was trimmed by 1 base and the J gene end by 6 bases; junction bases not matched to a gene: 5. Germline V gene sequence: CDR1 SGHRS, CDR2 YFSETQ. The CDR3 DNA reads as TGCGCCAGCAGCTTGAGTCTAGCGGGGGGGTTCAATGAGCAGTTCTTC. Its translation: CASSLSLAGGFNEQFF.